The following is a TCR beta chain sequence with its context. Its antigen is still unknown. This entry belongs to a study of T cell responses to AZD1222 COVID-19 vaccine. Study results and limitations: The donors showed a predominance of white British ancestry and of females, with possible underestimation of clonal diversity. Baseline seropositives among AZD1222 recipients totaled only six.

CDR3 length equals 12 residues. The ends were cut back, 6 bases at V and 7 bases at J, with 12 bases in the middle. TCRdb's copy holds only in-frame clones and misses some; the assay was immunoSEQ multiplex PCR. The table has about 92,000 clones, around 84% seen once; the top ten hold more than 8.5%. The TCR sequence derives from an adult in good health. The chain couples TRBV23-1 to TRBJ1-1; D remains ambiguous. TRBV23-1 is an ORF; its function is uncertain. The input for sequencing was peripheral blood, taken on day 0 of AZD1222 vaccination. The CDR3 DNA is TGCGCCAGCAGACGAAGAGGCGGTGAAGCTTTCTTT. Translating it yields CASRRRGGEAFF.